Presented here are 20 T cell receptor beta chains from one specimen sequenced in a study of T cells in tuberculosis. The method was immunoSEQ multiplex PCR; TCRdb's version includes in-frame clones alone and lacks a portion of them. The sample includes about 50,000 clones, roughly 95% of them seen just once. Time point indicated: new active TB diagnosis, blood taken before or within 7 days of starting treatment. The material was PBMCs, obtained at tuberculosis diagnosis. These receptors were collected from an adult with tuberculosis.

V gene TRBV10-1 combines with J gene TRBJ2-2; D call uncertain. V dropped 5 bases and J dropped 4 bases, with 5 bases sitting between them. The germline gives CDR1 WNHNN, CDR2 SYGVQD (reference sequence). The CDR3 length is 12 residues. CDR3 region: CASSRSTGELFF. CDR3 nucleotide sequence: TGCGCCAGCAGTCGGTCCACCGGGGAGCTGTTTTTT.

The CDR3 sequence is CASSQAGQDYGYTF. The CDR3, as DNA: TGCGCCAGCAGCCAAGCGGGACAAGACTATGGCTACACCTTC. The chain joins TRBV4-3 to TRBJ1-2, with D perhaps TRBD1 (6 bases). In germline, CDR1 is LGHNA, CDR2 YSLEER. The CDR3 spans 14 residues. Deletions cut 1 base from V and 3 bases from J, with 9 bases between.

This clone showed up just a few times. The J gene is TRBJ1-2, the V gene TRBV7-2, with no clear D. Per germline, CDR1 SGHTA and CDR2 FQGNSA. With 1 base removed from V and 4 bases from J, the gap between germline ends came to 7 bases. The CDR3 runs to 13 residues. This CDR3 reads CASSLEAVYGYTF. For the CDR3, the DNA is TGTGCCAGCAGCTTAGAAGCGGTCTATGGCTACACCTTC.

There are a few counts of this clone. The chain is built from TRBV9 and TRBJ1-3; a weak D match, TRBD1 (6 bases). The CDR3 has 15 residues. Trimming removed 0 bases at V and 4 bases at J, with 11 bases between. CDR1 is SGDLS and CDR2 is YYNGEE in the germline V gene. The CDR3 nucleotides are TGTGCCAGCAGCGTAGACCCAGGGGACGGAAACACCATATATTTT. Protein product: CASSVDPGDGNTIYF.

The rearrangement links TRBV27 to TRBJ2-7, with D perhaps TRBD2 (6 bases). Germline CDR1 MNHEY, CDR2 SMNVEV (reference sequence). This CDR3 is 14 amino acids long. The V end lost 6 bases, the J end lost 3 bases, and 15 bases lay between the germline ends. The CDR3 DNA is TGTGCCAGCAGGGGCCGGGGGATGAACTACGAGCAGTACTTC. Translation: CASRGRGMNYEQYF.

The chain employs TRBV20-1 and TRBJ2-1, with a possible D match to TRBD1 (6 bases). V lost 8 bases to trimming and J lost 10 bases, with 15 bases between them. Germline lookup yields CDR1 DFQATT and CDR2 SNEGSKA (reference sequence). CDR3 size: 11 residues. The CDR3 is CSPRERGEQFF. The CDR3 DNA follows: TGCAGTCCCAGGGAAAGGGGGGAGCAGTTCTTC.

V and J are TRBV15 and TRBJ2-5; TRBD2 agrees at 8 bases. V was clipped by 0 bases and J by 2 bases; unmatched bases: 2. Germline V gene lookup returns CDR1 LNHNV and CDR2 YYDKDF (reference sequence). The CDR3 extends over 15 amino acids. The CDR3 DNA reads TGTGCCACCAGCAGAGAACTAGCGGTACAAGAGACCCAGTACTTC. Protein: CATSRELAVQETQYF.

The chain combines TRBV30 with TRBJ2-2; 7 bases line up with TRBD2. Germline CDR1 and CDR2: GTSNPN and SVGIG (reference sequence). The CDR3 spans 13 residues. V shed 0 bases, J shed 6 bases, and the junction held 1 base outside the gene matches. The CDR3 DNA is TGTGCCTGGAGTGTCCGGGGGGCCGGGGAGCTGTTTTTT. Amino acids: CAWSVRGAGELFF.

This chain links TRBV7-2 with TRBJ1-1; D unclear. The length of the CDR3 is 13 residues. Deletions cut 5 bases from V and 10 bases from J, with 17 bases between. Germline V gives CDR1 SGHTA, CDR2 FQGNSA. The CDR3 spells CASSPATRGGAFF. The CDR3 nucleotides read TGTGCCAGCAGCCCCGCGACCAGAGGTGGAGCTTTCTTT.

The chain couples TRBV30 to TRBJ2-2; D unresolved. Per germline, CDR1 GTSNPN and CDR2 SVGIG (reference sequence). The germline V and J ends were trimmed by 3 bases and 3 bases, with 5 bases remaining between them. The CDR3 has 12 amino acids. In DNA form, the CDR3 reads TGTGCCTGGAGAGCCCACACCGGGGAGCTGTTTTTT. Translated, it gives CAWRAHTGELFF.

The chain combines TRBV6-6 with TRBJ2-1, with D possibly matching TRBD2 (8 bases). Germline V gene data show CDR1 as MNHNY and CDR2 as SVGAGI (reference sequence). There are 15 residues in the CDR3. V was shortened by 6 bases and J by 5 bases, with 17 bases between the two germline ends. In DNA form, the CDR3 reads TGTGCCAGCAGCTACCCGGGAGGGGGCGACAATGAGCAGTTCTTC. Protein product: CASSYPGGGDNEQFF.

The CDR3 nucleotides read TGTGCCAGCAGCTTGGCGGTGGGGGAGCTGTTTTTT. Protein product: CASSLAVGELFF. This chain links TRBV7-6 with TRBJ2-2, with unresolved D. The CDR3 consists of 12 residues. The germline CDR1 and CDR2 sequences are SGHVS and FNYEAQ. V lost 3 bases, J lost 8 bases, and 7 bases lay in between.

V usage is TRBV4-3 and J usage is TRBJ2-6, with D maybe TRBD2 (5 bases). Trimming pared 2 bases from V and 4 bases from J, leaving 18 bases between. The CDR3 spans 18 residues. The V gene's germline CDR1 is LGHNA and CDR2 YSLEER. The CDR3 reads CASSQSKLGTGGANVLTF. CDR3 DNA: TGCGCCAGCAGCCAATCGAAATTGGGAACGGGGGGGGCCAACGTCCTGACTTTC.

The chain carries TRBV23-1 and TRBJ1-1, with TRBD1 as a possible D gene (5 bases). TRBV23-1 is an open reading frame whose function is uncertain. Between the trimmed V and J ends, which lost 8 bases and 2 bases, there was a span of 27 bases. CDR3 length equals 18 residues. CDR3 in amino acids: CASRTEVPLLGQNTEAFF. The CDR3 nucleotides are TGCGCCAGCCGTACCGAAGTACCGTTATTAGGACAAAACACTGAAGCTTTCTTT.

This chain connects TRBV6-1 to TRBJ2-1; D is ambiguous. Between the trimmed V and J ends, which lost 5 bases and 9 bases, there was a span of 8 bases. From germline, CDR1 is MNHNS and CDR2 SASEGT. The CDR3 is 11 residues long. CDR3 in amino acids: CASSSIFEQFF. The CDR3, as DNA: TGTGCCAGCAGTTCTATCTTTGAGCAGTTCTTC.

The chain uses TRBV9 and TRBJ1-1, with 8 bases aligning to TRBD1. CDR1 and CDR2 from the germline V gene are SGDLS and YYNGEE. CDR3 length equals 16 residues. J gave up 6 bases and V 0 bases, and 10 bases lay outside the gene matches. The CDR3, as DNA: TGTGCCAGCAGCGTAGTTACCGGCGGACAGGGCGCTGAAGCTTTCTTT. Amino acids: CASSVVTGGQGAEAFF.

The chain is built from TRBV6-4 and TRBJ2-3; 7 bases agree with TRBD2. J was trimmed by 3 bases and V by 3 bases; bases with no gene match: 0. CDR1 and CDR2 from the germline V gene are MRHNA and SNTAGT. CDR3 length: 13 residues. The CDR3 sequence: CASSERETDTQYF. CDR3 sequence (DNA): TGTGCCAGCAGTGAGCGGGAGACAGATACGCAGTATTTT.

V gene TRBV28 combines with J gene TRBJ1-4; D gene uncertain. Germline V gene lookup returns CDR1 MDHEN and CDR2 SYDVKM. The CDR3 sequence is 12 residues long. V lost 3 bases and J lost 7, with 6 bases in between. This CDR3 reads CASSLLSEKLFF. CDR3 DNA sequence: TGTGCCAGCAGTTTGTTGAGTGAAAAACTGTTTTTT.

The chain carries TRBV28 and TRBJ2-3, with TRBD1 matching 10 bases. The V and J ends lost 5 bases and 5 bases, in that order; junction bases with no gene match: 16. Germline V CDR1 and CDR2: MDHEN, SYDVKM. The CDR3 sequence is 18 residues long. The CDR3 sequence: CASSPDSPGTGVLDTQYF. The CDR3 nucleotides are TGTGCCAGCAGTCCCGACTCCCCCGGGACAGGGGTTTTAGATACGCAGTATTTT.

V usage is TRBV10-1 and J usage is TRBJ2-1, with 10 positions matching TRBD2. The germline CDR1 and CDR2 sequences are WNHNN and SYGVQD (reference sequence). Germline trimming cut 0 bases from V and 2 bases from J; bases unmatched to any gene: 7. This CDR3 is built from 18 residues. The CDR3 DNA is TGCGCCAGCAGTGAGTCGGGCCAGCGGGGGGGAACCTACAATGAGCAGTTCTTC. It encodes CASSESGQRGGTYNEQFF.